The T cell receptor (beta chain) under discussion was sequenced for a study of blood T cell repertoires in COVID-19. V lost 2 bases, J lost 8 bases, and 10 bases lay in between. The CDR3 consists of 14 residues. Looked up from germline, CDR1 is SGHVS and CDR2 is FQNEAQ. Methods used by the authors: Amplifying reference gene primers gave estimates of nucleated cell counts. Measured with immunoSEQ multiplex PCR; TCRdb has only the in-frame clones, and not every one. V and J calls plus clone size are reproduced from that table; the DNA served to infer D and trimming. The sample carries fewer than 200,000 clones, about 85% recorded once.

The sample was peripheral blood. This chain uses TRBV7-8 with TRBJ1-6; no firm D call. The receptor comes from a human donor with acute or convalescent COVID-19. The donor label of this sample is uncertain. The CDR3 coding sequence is TGTGCCAGCAGCTTAATGTTGTCGGATTCACCCCTCCACTTT. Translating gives CASSLMLSDSPLHF.